The 27 T cell receptor beta chains reported below all come from one sample, sequenced in a study of spatial heterogeneity in lung cancer. Time point meaning: blood at routine non-recurrence follow-up after resection. Tumor, nontumor lung or frozen PBMC supplied whole RNA that was sequenced unsorted. Via MiXCR, TCRdb re-called the 5' RACE reads, giving one row per CDR3 protein. The sample lists about 47,000 distinct CDR3 sequences; 6% to 8.5% were seen once. The sample here was PBMCs, taken at follow-up. All receptors derive from a female donor with early-stage non-small cell lung cancer.

Remarks on this clonotype: This may stem from a read error, because a much larger clone lies one nucleotide away. This chain uses TRBV18 with TRBJ2-3, with D uncertain. The CDR3 sequence is 11 residues long. Germline assignment: CDR1 KGHSH and CDR2 LQKENI. The V end was cut by 8 bases, the J end by 2 bases, with 5 bases between. CDR3 in DNA: TGTGCCAGCGCCGACACAGATACGCAGTATTTT. Translating it yields CASADTDTQYF.

This clonotype was recorded a few times. The rearrangement joins TRBV7-6 to TRBJ2-2; 8 nucleotides line up with TRBD2. Germline V gene data show CDR1 as SGHVS and CDR2 as FNYEAQ. This CDR3 spans 15 amino acids. After removal of 2 bases from V and 3 bases from J, the junction contained 2 bases not matched to a gene. This chain's CDR3 is CASSLFGGDTGELFF. As DNA, the CDR3 is TGTGCCAGCAGCTTATTCGGGGGGGACACCGGGGAGCTGTTTTTT.

This clonotype came up many times. The chain carries TRBV4-2 and TRBJ2-3; 9 bases fit TRBD2. CDR3 length: 17 residues. From germline, CDR1 is LGHNA and CDR2 YNFKEQ. The V and J ends lost 1 base and 2 bases, in that order; junction bases with no gene match: 7. The CDR3 here is CASSQAKIAGDTDTQYF. The CDR3 nucleotides are TGTGCCAGCAGCCAAGCCAAGATAGCGGGGGACACAGATACGCAGTATTTT.

This clonotype was seen repeatedly, ten times or more. The chain carries TRBV20-1 and TRBJ2-7; the match to TRBD2 covers 9 bases. V was pared by 2 bases and J by 2 bases, with 16 bases of the junction left unmatched. The germline CDR1 and CDR2 sequences are DFQATT and SNEGSKA (reference sequence). This CDR3 contains 18 residues. CDR3 sequence (DNA): TGCAGTGCTAGACCTCGCGGTGTTAGCGGGGGTATCCCCTACGAGCAGTACTTC. Its protein product is CSARPRGVSGGIPYEQYF.

The chain joins TRBV6-5 to TRBJ2-7; D gene uncertain. Germline V CDR1 and CDR2: MNHEY, SVGAGI. The CDR3 covers 14 residues. With 4 bases removed from V and 3 bases from J, the gap between germline ends came to 13 bases. The CDR3: CASSSPGRSYEQYF. The CDR3 nucleotides are TGTGCCAGCAGTTCCCCCGGAAGAAGCTACGAGCAGTACTTC.

This clonotype was counted between two and nine times. V usage is TRBV18 and J usage is TRBJ2-3; D not resolved. The length of the CDR3 is 13 residues. The V end was cut by 3 bases, the J end by 4 bases, with 8 bases between. CDR1 and CDR2 (germline): KGHSH, LQKENI. The chain's CDR3 is CASSPDVADTQYF. CDR3 nucleotides: TGTGCCAGCTCACCGGACGTCGCAGATACGCAGTATTTT.

This clonotype occurred a few times. The chain joins TRBV28 to TRBJ2-5; D unresolved. The CDR3 extends over 17 amino acids. Trimming shortened V by 2 bases and J by 2 bases, and 18 bases separated the two germline ends. Germline CDR1 MDHEN, CDR2 SYDVKM. The CDR3 coding sequence is TGTGCCAGCAGTTTAACCCCGTCAGCGAATTTACAAGAGACCCAGTACTTC. As protein: CASSLTPSANLQETQYF.

There are many counts of this clonotype. V and J are TRBV6-2 or TRBV6-3 and TRBJ2-7, with 7 bases lining up with TRBD1. The ends lost 6 bases at V and 4 bases at J; junction bases unmatched: 12. Germline V gene sequence: CDR1 MNHEY, CDR2 SVGEGT. CDR3 length: 15 amino acids. The CDR3 bases are TGTGCCAGCAGCGGCATGGGACAGCCCTCTTACGAGCAGTACTTC. Translated, it gives CASSGMGQPSYEQYF.

Ten or more counts support this clonotype. The chain is built from TRBV13 and TRBJ2-7; 7 bases agree with TRBD1. With V trimmed by 6 bases and J by 4 bases, 12 bases remained unmatched. Germline V gene data show CDR1 as PRHDT and CDR2 as FYEKMQ (reference sequence). The CDR3 spans 15 residues. In DNA, the CDR3 is TGTGCCAGCAGTTTTTCCCAATCCAGGGGGTACGAGCAGTACTTC. The encoded protein is CASSFSQSRGYEQYF.

This clonotype was counted ten times or more. The rearrangement links TRBV7-2 to TRBJ2-1, with D tentatively TRBD2 (7 bases). V dropped 3 bases and J dropped 7 bases, with 13 bases sitting between them. There are 14 residues in the CDR3. CDR1 and CDR2 (germline): SGHTA, FQGNSA. This CDR3 reads CASSLYGGQNEQFF. The CDR3 DNA reads as TGTGCCAGCAGCTTGTACGGGGGGCAAAATGAGCAGTTCTTC.

CDR3 in DNA: TGTGCCAGCAGCCTGGGACGACACAATGAGCAGTTCTTC. Translating gives CASSLGRHNEQFF. The rearrangement uses TRBV7-8 and TRBJ2-1; D is possibly TRBD1 or TRBD2 (5 bases each). V lost 5 bases, J lost 5 bases, and 10 bases lay in between. Germline loops: CDR1 SGHVS, CDR2 FQNEAQ. This CDR3 spans 13 amino acids.

V gene TRBV7-2 combines with J gene TRBJ2-7, with 10 bases that match TRBD2. Germline V gives CDR1 SGHTA, CDR2 FQGNSA. The CDR3 contains 15 residues. The junction had 8 bases not matched to a gene; V was cut back by 3 bases and J by 6 bases. CDR3 DNA sequence: TGTGCCAGCAGCTTTGACGGACTAGCGGCCTCCGAGCAGTACTTC. Protein sequence: CASSFDGLAASEQYF.

This clonotype occurred many times. The chain combines TRBV5-6 with TRBJ2-5, with 7 positions matching TRBD1. This CDR3 has 13 residues. The germline gives CDR1 SGHDT, CDR2 YYEEEE. J gave up 4 bases and V 1 base, and 1 base lay outside the gene matches. CDR3 residues: CASSLNRGETQYF. In DNA form, the CDR3 reads TGTGCCAGCAGCTTGAACAGGGGAGAGACCCAGTACTTC.

The table lists this clonotype with many counts. The chain employs TRBV12-3 or TRBV12-4 and TRBJ1-4; D call uncertain. V shed 5 bases and J shed 8 bases, with 6 bases lying between them. This CDR3 has 11 amino acids. The CDR3 DNA follows: TGTGCCAGCAGTAATAGAGAAAAACTGTTTTTT. Translating gives CASSNREKLFF.

V usage is TRBV20-1 and J usage is TRBJ1-1, with D possibly TRBD1 on 5 matching bases. Trimming pared 3 bases from V and 10 bases from J, leaving 21 bases between. Germline V gives CDR1 DFQATT, CDR2 SNEGSKA (reference sequence). This CDR3 has 14 amino acids. The CDR3 DNA is TGCAGTGCTAGGGAGGTCCGCAGGGTTTCTGTAGCTTTCTTT. As protein: CSAREVRRVSVAFF.

The rearrangement links TRBV6-1 to TRBJ2-2; TRBD2 is a possible D gene (6 bases). Trimming removed 10 bases from V and 8 bases from J, with 17 bases in between. The CDR3 extends over 13 amino acids. Germline CDR1 MNHNS, CDR2 SASEGT. The CDR3 DNA reads TGTGCCACCAACTCGGGGGTTAAGGGGGAGCTGTTTTTT. Translated, it gives CATNSGVKGELFF.

The table lists this clonotype with a few counts. CDR3 nucleotide sequence: TGTGCCAGCGCTTCCGGGGGTGCGAACACCGGGGAGCTGTTTTTT. Translated: CASASGGANTGELFF. This chain connects TRBV7-8 to TRBJ2-2; D might be TRBD2 (6 bases). Germline CDR1 is SGHVS and CDR2 is FQNEAQ. V lost 8 bases and J lost 0, with 13 bases in between. This CDR3 is built from 15 residues.

This clonotype was detected many times. V usage is TRBV5-1 and J usage is TRBJ1-1; 8 nucleotides align to TRBD1. Germline V gives CDR1 SGHRS, CDR2 YFSETQ. V dropped 4 bases and J dropped 5; count of bases not matched to a gene: 10. This CDR3 has 15 amino acids. The CDR3 sequence is CASSDPGTGGTEAFF. The CDR3 nucleotides are TGCGCCAGCAGCGACCCTGGGACAGGTGGTACTGAAGCTTTCTTT. Full variable domain (remainder filled in from reference TRBV5-1 and TRBJ1-1): KAGVTQTPRYLIKTRGQQVTLSCSPISGHRSVSWYQQTPGQGLQFLFEYFSETQRNKGNFPGRFSGRQFSNSRSEMNVSTLELGDSALYLCASSDPGTGGTEAFFGQGTRLTVV.

By its share, this clonotype is medium-sized. The chain carries TRBV6-6 and TRBJ1-5; D possibly corresponds to TRBD1 (6 bases). Germline values: CDR1 MNHNY, CDR2 SVGAGI (reference sequence). The V gene lost 2 bases and the J gene lost 5 bases, with 10 bases spanning the gap. This CDR3 is built from 14 residues. The CDR3 sequence: CASSYQGFDQPQHF. The DNA for the CDR3 is TGTGCCAGCAGTTACCAGGGGTTTGATCAGCCCCAGCATTTT.

This chain connects TRBV27 to TRBJ2-6; D remains ambiguous. CDR3 length: 15 residues. Trimming pared 8 bases from V and 1 base from J, leaving 12 bases between. The germline V gene encodes CDR1 MNHEY and CDR2 SMNVEV (reference sequence). The CDR3: CASHSPASGANVLTF. The CDR3 DNA reads as TGTGCCAGCCACTCTCCAGCGTCTGGGGCCAACGTCCTGACTTTC.

There are many counts of this clonotype. CDR3 nucleotides: TGTGCCAGCAGCCAGGGCCGATTTTCCTACGAGCAGTACTTC. This gives the protein CASSQGRFSYEQYF. The chain couples TRBV3-1 to TRBJ2-7; D ambiguous. The CDR3 loop spans 14 amino acids. The V gene lost 3 bases and the J gene lost 1 base, with 10 bases spanning the gap. Germline V gene data show CDR1 as LGHDT and CDR2 as YNNKEL (reference sequence).

The gene calls are TRBV20-1 and TRBJ2-5; 8 nucleotides agree with TRBD2. V shed 0 bases and J 0 bases; nucleotides not matched to a gene: 6. CDR1 and CDR2 (germline): DFQATT, SNEGSKA (reference sequence). The CDR3 runs 16 residues. CDR3: CSAREASGLYQETQYF. The CDR3 bases are TGCAGTGCTAGAGAGGCTAGCGGGCTGTACCAAGAGACCCAGTACTTC.

This clonotype was seen more than once but under ten times. J is TRBJ2-1 and V is TRBV20-1, with TRBD2 identical over 7 bases. Trimming at V came to 4 bases and at J to 4 bases, leaving 7 bases not matched to a gene. Germline V gene lookup returns CDR1 DFQATT and CDR2 SNEGSKA (reference sequence). This CDR3 contains 14 residues. CDR3 sequence (DNA): TGCAGTGCTAAAAGCCTAGCGGCTTACAATGAGCAGTTCTTC. This gives the protein CSAKSLAAYNEQFF.

The chain has TRBV3-1 and TRBJ2-2; no clear D. This CDR3 is built from 16 residues. Germline CDR1 reads LGHDT; CDR2 reads YNNKEL (reference sequence). With 1 base removed from V and 1 base from J, the gap between germline ends came to 10 bases. CDR3 DNA sequence: TGTGCCAGCAGCCAAGTGGCTGACTGGAACACCGGGGAGCTGTTTTTT. This sequence encodes CASSQVADWNTGELFF.

Ten or more counts support this clonotype. The chain recombines TRBV6-6 with TRBJ2-7, with D hard to call. The CDR3 length is 12 residues. Germline CDR1 is MNHNY and CDR2 is SVGAGI (reference sequence). Trimming shortened V by 4 bases and J by 3 bases, and 7 bases separated the two germline ends. The CDR3 here is CASSSGYYEQYF. The CDR3, as DNA: TGTGCCAGCAGTTCTGGGTACTACGAGCAGTACTTC.

This clonotype was observed many times. The chain links TRBV6-1 to TRBJ2-7; D might be TRBD1 (6 bases). The V gene lost 5 bases and the J gene lost 5 bases, with 19 bases spanning the gap. This CDR3 spans 15 amino acids. The germline V gene encodes CDR1 MNHNS and CDR2 SASEGT. CDR3 DNA sequence: TGTGCCAGCAGTCCTTGGACAGCGCTAAGTGACGAGCAGTACTTC. Translated, it gives CASSPWTALSDEQYF.

Ten or more counts support this clonotype. The chain combines TRBV20-1 with TRBJ2-2; 8 nucleotides match TRBD2. This CDR3 spans 17 amino acids. Trimming at V came to 0 bases and at J to 0 bases, leaving 6 bases not matched to a gene. Germline V gene lookup returns CDR1 DFQATT and CDR2 SNEGSKA (reference sequence). The CDR3 nucleotides are TGCAGTGCTAGAGATCCCGGGGGGGCCTCGAACACCGGGGAGCTGTTTTTT. Its translation: CSARDPGGASNTGELFF.